This T cell receptor beta chain was retrieved from a study of OX40 agonist ivuxolimab in advanced cancers. Turning to the study itself: A diagnosis of hepatocellular carcinoma, melanoma, renal cell or head and neck cancer was present in dose-escalation patients. Eligibility admitted prior anti-PD-1, anti-PD-L1 or anti-CTLA-4 therapy; 40% had some. Partial response was recorded in three patients: one hepatocellular carcinoma and two cutaneous melanoma cases. Study-wide points: Doses of 0.1 to 3.0 mg/kg were accompanied by clonal expansion of CD4+ and CD8+ blood T cells by week 6.

As for this clone: Its antigen is unidentified.

The CDR3 extends over 18 amino acids. Trimming cost V 2 bases and J 3 bases; bases outside gene matches: 14. TCRdb's copy holds only in-frame clones and misses some; the assay was immunoSEQ multiplex PCR. The sample includes some 68,000 clones, 85% to 90% of them seen just once. The chain joins TRBV6-7 to TRBJ1-1, with 8 positions matching TRBD1. TRBV6-7 falls under the ORF class, with uncertain function. This specimen was CD4+ or CD8+ T cells sorted from blood, taken in a trial of the OX40 agonist ivuxolimab. The receptor was isolated from an adult with an advanced solid tumor such as melanoma, head and neck, liver or kidney cancer. The CDR3: CASSYKRTGNPEDTEAFF. Here the CDR3 DNA reads TGTGCCAGCAGTTACAAAAGGACAGGGAACCCTGAGGACACTGAAGCTTTCTTT.